The 19 T cell receptor beta chains below all came from one sample that was sequenced in a study of T cell responses to AZD1222 COVID-19 vaccine. Sequenced by immunoSEQ multiplex PCR; TCRdb stores in-frame clones only, minus some. This sample has 75,000 to 95,000 clones, with 90% to 95% found just once. Here the sequenced sample was peripheral blood, taken on day 0 of MenACWY control vaccination. These receptors were obtained from an adult in good health.

The chain uses TRBV9 and TRBJ2-1; TRBD2 matches at 11 bases. CDR3 size: 16 residues. Germline V gene lookup returns CDR1 SGDLS and CDR2 YYNGEE. V trimming: 1 base; J trimming: 9 bases; junction bases outside the gene matches: 9. The CDR3, as DNA: TGTGCCAGCAGCGTATCTGTAGCGGGGGGGCTGGGTGAGCAGTTCTTC. It specifies CASSVSVAGGLGEQFF.

This clone was seen just once. V is TRBV7-8 and J is TRBJ2-1, with 8 positions matching TRBD2. This CDR3 comprises 17 residues. Germline assignment: CDR1 SGHVS and CDR2 FQNEAQ. J was trimmed by 4 bases and V by 0 bases; bases with no gene match: 8. This CDR3 reads CASSLARSGGQYNEQFF. The CDR3 DNA reads TGTGCCAGCAGCTTAGCGCGGAGCGGGGGCCAGTACAATGAGCAGTTCTTC.

The chain joins TRBV14 to TRBJ2-7; D gene uncertain. The CDR3 has 16 amino acids. V lost 0 bases, J lost 0 bases, and 12 bases lay in between. Per germline, CDR1 SGHDN and CDR2 FVKESK. The CDR3 nucleotides read TGTGCCAGCAGCCAAGATCGACGGTCGAGCTCCTACGAGCAGTACTTC. This sequence encodes CASSQDRRSSSYEQYF.

This clone was observed a single time. The J gene is TRBJ1-4, the V gene TRBV28; no clear D. CDR1 is MDHEN and CDR2 is SYDVKM in the germline V gene. The CDR3 has 14 amino acids. Trimming left V 5 bases short and J 0 bases short, with 7 bases between. The CDR3 DNA follows: TGTGCCAGCAGTCCCCGGGCAACTAATGAAAAACTGTTTTTT. Translated, it gives CASSPRATNEKLFF. The full variable domain, rest sourced from reference TRBV28 and TRBJ1-4, is DVKVTQSSRYLVKRTGEKVFLECVQDMDHENMFWYRQDPGLGLRLIYFSYDVKMKEKGDIPEGYSVSREKKERFSLILESASTNQTSMYLCASSPRATNEKLFFGSGTQLSVL.

Only one count was recorded for this clone. The chain has TRBV7-2 and TRBJ2-1; tentative D call: TRBD2 (5 bases). Trimming removed 1 base at V and 5 bases at J, with 18 bases between. Germline-derived CDR1 and CDR2 are SGHTA and FQGNSA. The CDR3 is 17 residues long. The CDR3 is CASSLVGGLGGNNEQFF. CDR3 nucleotide sequence: TGTGCCAGCAGCTTAGTTGGTGGTCTCGGAGGAAACAATGAGCAGTTCTTC.

The rearrangement joins TRBV19 to TRBJ1-5; no firm D call. The CDR3 spans 14 residues. Germline V gene sequence: CDR1 LNHDA, CDR2 SQIVND (reference sequence). V dropped 3 bases and J dropped 3 bases, with 9 bases sitting between them. CDR3: CASSINSPNQPQHF. The CDR3 nucleotides are TGTGCCAGTAGTATTAATAGCCCCAATCAGCCCCAGCATTTT. The full variable domain, completed using reference TRBV19 and TRBJ1-5, is DGGITQSPKYLFRKEGQNVTLSCEQNLNHDAMYWYRQDPGQGLRLIYYSQIVNDFQKGDIAEGYSVSREKKESFPLTVTSAQKNPTAFYLCASSINSPNQPQHFGDGTRLSIL.

The chain uses TRBV24-1 and TRBJ2-1, with 7 bases fitting TRBD1. The CDR3 is 13 residues long. CDR1 and CDR2 from the germline V gene are KGHDR and SFDVKD. V shed 9 bases, J shed 3 bases, and the junction held 4 bases outside the gene matches. CDR3 sequence: CATEAGGYNEQFF. The CDR3 nucleotides are TGTGCCACCGAGGCAGGGGGCTACAATGAGCAGTTCTTC.

The chain joins TRBV5-1 to TRBJ2-7; TRBD2 matches 16 bases. The V gene end was trimmed by 4 bases and the J gene end by 3 bases; junction bases not matched to a gene: 10. CDR3 length: 18 amino acids. Per germline, CDR1 SGHRS and CDR2 YFSETQ. In DNA, the CDR3 is TGCGCCAGCAGCACTGTCCCGGGACTAGCGGGGGGGAACTACGAGCAGTACTTC. Its protein is CASSTVPGLAGGNYEQYF.

The chain couples TRBV5-1 to TRBJ2-5; 9 positions agree with TRBD2. CDR3 size: 14 residues. From germline, CDR1 is SGHRS and CDR2 YFSETQ. Trimming cost V 4 bases and J 4 bases; bases outside gene matches: 5. The CDR3, as DNA: TGCGCCAGCAGCATAGCGGGAGTTGCAGAGACCCAGTACTTC. Amino acid sequence: CASSIAGVAETQYF.

This clone was seen once. The CDR3 reads CATKTGSDTEAFF. DNA of the CDR3: TGCGCCACCAAAACAGGGTCTGACACTGAAGCTTTCTTT. The V gene is TRBV5-1, the J gene TRBJ1-1; D may be TRBD1 (6 bases). Looked up from germline, CDR1 is SGHRS and CDR2 is YFSETQ. V was pared by 9 bases and J by 3 bases, with 15 bases between. The CDR3 is 13 residues long.

The V and J genes are TRBV6-1 and TRBJ2-7; possible D gene TRBD2, 6 bases. Germline CDR1 and CDR2: MNHNS and SASEGT. There are 17 residues in the CDR3. V was pared by 2 bases and J by 3 bases, with 20 bases between. This chain's CDR3 is CASSERASARPNYEQYF. Written as DNA, the CDR3 is TGTGCCAGCAGTGAACGGGCTAGCGCGAGACCCAACTACGAGCAGTACTTC.

This sequence joins TRBV7-2 and TRBJ2-1; D gene unclear. Trimming cost V 1 base and J 6 bases, with 16 bases left between them. Germline V lookup: CDR1 SGHTA, CDR2 FQGNSA. The CDR3 sequence is 16 residues long. CDR3 nucleotide sequence: TGTGCCAGCAGCTTAGATGGGTCTAGTAAGGTCAATGAGCAGTTCTTC. It is translated as CASSLDGSSKVNEQFF.

The genes are TRBV28 and TRBJ1-5; maybe TRBD1 (6 bases). The germline V gene has CDR1 MDHEN and CDR2 SYDVKM. The CDR3 sequence is 14 residues long. The V end lost 7 bases, the J end lost 6 bases, and 16 bases lay between the germline ends. The CDR3 DNA follows: TGTGCCAGCACCCCCGGGGGGGGCTCTCAGCCCCAGCATTTT. This encodes CASTPGGGSQPQHF.

J is TRBJ1-6 and V is TRBV27, with 7 bases fitting TRBD1. CDR1 and CDR2 from the germline V gene are MNHEY and SMNVEV (reference sequence). V lost 5 bases to trimming and J lost 8 bases; unmatched junction nucleotides: 9. This CDR3 has 15 amino acids. The CDR3, as DNA: TGTGCCAGCAGTCTGGACAGGCCTTTGGATTCACCCCTCCACTTT. Translation: CASSLDRPLDSPLHF.

J is TRBJ1-2 and V is TRBV30; 8 bases fit TRBD1. CDR1 GTSNPN and CDR2 SVGIG come from the germline V gene (reference sequence). V trimming: 8 bases; J trimming: 4 bases; junction bases outside the gene matches: 15. The CDR3 is 15 amino acids. Here the CDR3 reads CALENAGGSGYGYTF. As DNA, the CDR3 is TGTGCCCTAGAAAACGCAGGGGGCTCGGGCTATGGCTACACCTTC.

The V call is TRBV11-1, the J call TRBJ1-1; D call uncertain. The CDR3 runs 13 residues. Per germline, CDR1 SGHAT and CDR2 FQDESV (reference sequence). The ends were cut back, 1 base at V and 3 bases at J, with 6 bases in the middle. DNA of the CDR3: TGTGCCAGCAGCTTAGGCAGACACACTGAAGCTTTCTTT. The encoded protein is CASSLGRHTEAFF.

J is TRBJ2-1 and V is TRBV5-1, with D uncertain. The CDR3 has 11 amino acids. Germline values: CDR1 SGHRS, CDR2 YFSETQ. V was shortened by 7 bases and J by 6 bases, with 8 bases between the two germline ends. CDR3 bases: TGCGCCAGCTGGTTGGGCAATGAGCAGTTCTTC. Amino acids: CASWLGNEQFF.

As to this clone: An end of the junction does not agree with germline; a read error may underlie this. CDR3 DNA: TGTGCCAGCTCACCCCAGGCGTCTAGGGCTCGGCACTTC. This translates into CASSPQASRARHF. This chain joins TRBV18 and TRBJ2-5; no clear D. Germline V CDR1 and CDR2: KGHSH, LQKENI. The CDR3 extends over 13 amino acids.

DNA of the CDR3: TGTGCCAGCCAGGGGCGGTATGGCTACACCTTC. As protein: CASQGRYGYTF. The V call is TRBV28, the J call TRBJ1-2; D is perhaps TRBD1 (6 bases). Trimming shortened V by 8 bases and J by 5 bases, and 9 bases separated the two germline ends. The germline V gene encodes CDR1 MDHEN and CDR2 SYDVKM. The CDR3 is 11 residues long.